This is a list of T cell receptor beta chains from one sample in a study of cytomegalovirus exposure and HLA in healthy donors. Profiled with immunoSEQ multiplex PCR; TCRdb holds only in-frame clones, not every one. The sample lists more than 150,000 clones, roughly 82% seen once, with 1.5% to 1.9% in the top ten. The sample taken for sequencing was PBMCs. The receptor source for this set is a man aged 35 to 55 in good health and CMV-seronegative. CDR3s include the opening cysteine and the closing phenylalanine or tryptophan. D genes are given only for firm matches. Size tells how often a clone was seen (once, few, many) or the class of an expanded clone, and some rows leave it out.

v_call: TRBV28
d_call: .
clone_size: .
j_call: TRBJ1-4
cdr3_aa: CASSLGLEKLFF
cdr3_nt: TGTGCCAGCAGTTTAGGCTTAGAAAAACTGTTTTTT

v_call: TRBV6-6
d_call: TRBD1
clone_size: .
j_call: TRBJ1-4
cdr3_aa: CASIQGGRYEKLFF
cdr3_nt: TGTGCCAGCATACAGGGGGGGAGATATGAAAAACTGTTTTTT

v_call: TRBV9
d_call: .
clone_size: .
j_call: TRBJ1-4
cdr3_aa: CASSVGSGVGEKLFF
cdr3_nt: TGTGCCAGCAGCGTAGGTTCAGGGGTAGGTGAAAAACTGTTTTTT

v_call: TRBV9
d_call: .
clone_size: .
j_call: TRBJ1-5
cdr3_aa: CASSVAGMDQPQHF
cdr3_nt: TGTGCCAGCAGCGTAGCAGGGATGGATCAGCCCCAGCATTTT

v_call: TRBV9
d_call: .
clone_size: .
j_call: TRBJ1-1
cdr3_aa: CASSPLEQVRTEAFF
cdr3_nt: TGTGCCAGCAGCCCCCTAGAACAGGTTAGGACTGAAGCTTTCTTT

v_call: TRBV11-3
d_call: TRBD1
clone_size: .
j_call: TRBJ1-1
cdr3_aa: CASSLEGTGLEAFF
cdr3_nt: TGTGCCAGCAGCTTGGAGGGGACAGGGCTTGAAGCTTTCTTT

v_call: TRBV7-3
d_call: .
clone_size: .
j_call: TRBJ2-6
cdr3_aa: CASSPLGGANVLTF
cdr3_nt: TGTGCCAGCAGCCCGCTGGGCGGGGCCAACGTCCTGACTTTC

v_call: TRBV2
d_call: .
clone_size: once
j_call: TRBJ2-5
cdr3_aa: CASSEVTAQETQYF
cdr3_nt: TGTGCCAGCAGTGAGGTAACTGCTCAAGAGACCCAGTACTTC

v_call: TRBV7-9
d_call: TRBD1
clone_size: .
j_call: TRBJ2-4
cdr3_aa: CASSPPGQAKNIQYF
cdr3_nt: TGTGCCAGCAGCCCTCCGGGACAGGCCAAAAACATTCAGTACTTC

v_call: TRBV19
d_call: TRBD2
clone_size: .
j_call: TRBJ2-1
cdr3_aa: CASSVSGGPLYGEQFF
cdr3_nt: TGTGCCAGTAGTGTTAGCGGGGGGCCGCTCTACGGTGAGCAGTTCTTC

v_call: TRBV11-2
d_call: TRBD1
clone_size: .
j_call: TRBJ1-3
cdr3_aa: CASKTTGAVGNTIYF
cdr3_nt: TGTGCCAGTAAGACGACAGGGGCAGTCGGAAACACCATATATTTT

v_call: TRBV28
d_call: .
clone_size: few
j_call: TRBJ2-7
cdr3_aa: CASRPSLTYEQYF
cdr3_nt: TGTGCCAGCAGACCTTCTCTTACTTACGAGCAGTACTTC

v_call: TRBV5-4
d_call: TRBD2
clone_size: .
j_call: TRBJ2-3
cdr3_aa: CASTLFSGGLTDTQYF
cdr3_nt: TGTGCCAGCACCCTCTTTAGCGGGGGCCTCACAGATACGCAGTATTTT

v_call: TRBV7-2
d_call: .
clone_size: .
j_call: TRBJ1-6
cdr3_aa: CASSLASTGSSYSPLHF
cdr3_nt: TGTGCCAGCAGCTTAGCGTCAACAGGCAGTTCCTATTCACCCCTCCACTTT

v_call: TRBV5-1
d_call: .
clone_size: .
j_call: TRBJ2-6
cdr3_aa: CASLEDSGANVLTF
cdr3_nt: TGCGCCAGTCTAGAAGACTCTGGGGCCAACGTCCTGACTTTC

v_call: TRBV30
d_call: TRBD2
clone_size: .
j_call: TRBJ2-7
cdr3_aa: CAWSPGGPLGEQYF
cdr3_nt: TGTGCCTGGAGTCCGGGGGGACCTCTGGGCGAGCAGTACTTC

v_call: TRBV7-9
d_call: .
clone_size: .
j_call: TRBJ1-2
cdr3_aa: CASSLLPLLEGAGPYGYTF
cdr3_nt: TGTGCCAGCAGCTTATTGCCCTTATTAGAGGGTGCGGGCCCTTATGGCTACACCTTC

v_call: TRBV18
d_call: .
clone_size: .
j_call: TRBJ2-7
cdr3_aa: CASSPLSESEQYF
cdr3_nt: TGTGCCAGCTCACCGCTCAGCGAGAGCGAGCAGTACTTC

v_call: TRBV9
d_call: .
clone_size: .
j_call: TRBJ1-1
cdr3_aa: CASSVSSGNTEAFF
cdr3_nt: TGTGCCAGCAGCGTAAGCTCAGGGAACACTGAAGCTTTCTTT

v_call: TRBV18
d_call: TRBD2
clone_size: .
j_call: TRBJ2-5
cdr3_aa: CASSPPGLAGGETQYF
cdr3_nt: TGTGCCAGCTCACCACCGGGACTAGCGGGAGGGGAGACCCAGTACTTC

v_call: TRBV4-3
d_call: TRBD1
clone_size: .
j_call: TRBJ1-1
cdr3_aa: CASSLSPRTGYTEAFF
cdr3_nt: TGCGCCAGCAGCCTATCTCCCCGGACAGGGTACACTGAAGCTTTCTTT

v_call: TRBV5-8
d_call: .
clone_size: .
j_call: TRBJ2-7
cdr3_aa: CASSLRDYEQYF
cdr3_nt: TGTGCCAGCAGCTTGCGAGACTACGAGCAGTACTTC

v_call: TRBV30
d_call: TRBD1
clone_size: .
j_call: TRBJ1-2
cdr3_aa: CAWRRQGAPGYTF
cdr3_nt: TGTGCCTGGAGGCGGCAGGGGGCCCCTGGCTACACCTTC

v_call: TRBV7-2
d_call: .
clone_size: .
j_call: TRBJ2-2
cdr3_aa: CASSPGRGHTGELFF
cdr3_nt: TGTGCCAGCAGCCCCGGGCGGGGGCACACCGGGGAGCTGTTTTTT

v_call: TRBV7-2
d_call: TRBD1
clone_size: .
j_call: TRBJ1-2
cdr3_aa: CASSSGQGHGYTF
cdr3_nt: TGTGCCAGCAGCTCAGGACAGGGACATGGCTACACCTTC

v_call: TRBV5-6
d_call: .
clone_size: once
j_call: TRBJ1-1
cdr3_aa: CASSLDTVNTEAFF
cdr3_nt: TGTGCCAGCAGCTTGGACACAGTGAACACTGAAGCTTTCTTT

v_call: TRBV28
d_call: TRBD2
clone_size: .
j_call: TRBJ2-1
cdr3_aa: CASSLESGRAYNEQFF
cdr3_nt: TGTGCCAGCAGTTTGGAGAGCGGGAGGGCCTACAATGAGCAGTTCTTC

v_call: TRBV15
d_call: TRBD1
clone_size: .
j_call: TRBJ1-2
cdr3_aa: CATSRDPGQGPIYNYGYTF
cdr3_nt: TGTGCCACCAGCAGAGATCCCGGACAGGGGCCAATATATAACTATGGCTACACCTTC

v_call: TRBV5-1
d_call: .
clone_size: .
j_call: TRBJ2-3
cdr3_aa: CASSHRPDTQYF
cdr3_nt: TGCGCCAGCAGCCACAGGCCAGATACGCAGTATTTT

v_call: TRBV27
d_call: .
clone_size: .
j_call: TRBJ1-1
cdr3_aa: CASSPGLVLANTEAFF
cdr3_nt: TGTGCCAGCAGCCCCGGACTGGTTCTCGCGAACACTGAAGCTTTCTTT

v_call: TRBV7-9
d_call: .
clone_size: once
j_call: TRBJ1-3
cdr3_aa: CASSLVRDTIYF
cdr3_nt: TGTGCCAGCAGCTTAGTCCGTGACACCATATATTTT

v_call: TRBV14
d_call: .
clone_size: .
j_call: TRBJ2-6
cdr3_aa: CASSQESGFSSGANVLTF
cdr3_nt: TGTGCCAGCAGCCAAGAGTCAGGTTTCAGCTCTGGGGCCAACGTCCTGACTTTC

v_call: TRBV20-1
d_call: .
clone_size: .
j_call: TRBJ1-2
cdr3_aa: CSSRFNYGYTF
cdr3_nt: TGCAGTTCCCGTTTTAACTATGGCTACACCTTC

v_call: TRBV6-1
d_call: .
clone_size: .
j_call: TRBJ2-5
cdr3_aa: CASSVGPWETQYF
cdr3_nt: TGTGCCAGCAGTGTGGGGCCCTGGGAGACCCAGTACTTC